This T cell receptor beta chain was captured in a study of T cell clonality in common variable immunodeficiency (dated by TCRdb to the mid-2010s). What the work shows at the level of the full study, not this receptor alone: Correlations of repertoire features with clinical complications were constrained by heterogeneity among patients within the CVID cohort. According to the authors, finding the cause of the higher clonality in CVID would require sequencing the repertoires of T cell subpopulations. Increased TCRbeta clonality was found in CVID subjects compared with healthy controls (t-test p = 0.018), with the increase being most characteristic of about a third of subjects. CVID TCRbeta sequences were reported to have fewer deletions and N-nucleotide insertions and to lack highly modified clones with 13 or more V deletions. Even though DNA input was equal, the average per sample came to 75,000 to 95,000 unique sequences for controls compared with approximately 29,000 for CVID samples. Fewer TCRbeta clones were shared among CVID subjects than among healthy controls (p < 0.0001).

In its sample, this clone was seen many times. Its antigen remains unidentified. The read gets to within 3 residues of the CDR3 end, and the germline J gene fills in the rest. Both CVID patients and healthy controls were predominantly of Caucasian heritage. Heparinized peripheral whole blood samples of about 5 to 8.5 ml were obtained from each donor. TCRbeta CDR3 repertoires were sequenced from genomic DNA of adults with common variable immune deficiency (CVID) and healthy adult controls. The control group was made up of about 22 healthy adult volunteers (10 male and roughly twelve female) whose ages ranged from roughly 23 to 66 years, with a mean age of approximately 35. Diluted blood was density-centrifuged over Hypaque 1077 or Ficoll-Paque to isolate peripheral blood mononuclear cells. Genomic DNA was obtained from unsorted mononuclear cells using either Qiagen column purification or a centrifugation-based method.

From cysteine to phenylalanine, the CDR3 is 14 amino acids long. The DNA has 33 bases, all within the CDR3, and is read from base 1. Trimming removed 5 bases from V and 6 bases from J, leaving 14 bases between the germline ends. In the germline V gene, CDR1 corresponds to SGHTA and CDR2 to FQGNSA. CVID samples and control samples contributed equivalent amounts of genomic DNA as sequencing input. For every sample, a 60 bp segment covering the rearranged TCRbeta CDR3 region was amplified and then sequenced. TCRbeta amplification used the immunoSEQ assay, a bias-corrected multiplex PCR with high-throughput sequencing. In the original analysis: Each unique nucleotide sequence was treated as a clone and annotated with V, D and J genes, copy number and frequency. Sequences were labeled productive if in frame, and non-productive if out of frame or containing stop codons. As previously described, clonality was calculated on the basis of Shannon's entropy. The predicted amino acid sequences of productive clones were used to derive mean CDR3 Kyte-Doolittle hydropathy. The R hclust function was used to hierarchically cluster scaled V gene usage with Manhattan distance and complete linkage. Clone sharing by CDR3 amino acid sequence was assessed by resampling 12 repertoires per group over 100 rounds. Repertoires were searched for 70 published EBV-specific and about 240 published CMV-specific TCRbeta sequences. Analysis left out a couple of CVID samples that produced under 10,000 sequences, so roughly 45 CVID repertoires remained. TCRdb took over this immuneACCESS table, retaining in-frame rearrangements with V and J assigned. Such tables are incomplete; in checked studies, under half of the missing clones stem from an unresolved V gene, and the remainder is unexplained. From that table come the V and J calls and clone size; the DNA was used to work out D and trimming. The sample comprises tens of thousands of clones, and every one was counted more than once. About 5.9% of the sample is held by the ten biggest clonotypes.

The sequence came from a person between 18 and 75 years old in good health. Sequencing used peripheral blood mononuclear cells. Here the chain combines TRBV7-2 and TRBJ2-1; the D gene is perhaps TRBD2, from 6 matching bases. The CDR3 amino acid sequence is: CASSPQSEGNEQFF. CDR3 bases read: TGTGCCAGCAGCCCCCAATCGGAGGGCAATGAG.